In its sample, the clone carrying this TCR beta chain was seen once. Autoimmune disease history or systemic immunosuppression meant exclusion. Profiled with immunoSEQ multiplex PCR; TCRdb holds only in-frame clones, not every one. Among about 80,000 clones listed, more than 70% were seen once. This CDR3 has 16 residues. CDR1 SGHVS and CDR2 FQNEAQ come from the germline V gene. V gave up 5 bases and J gave up 6 bases, with 23 bases separating them. These data belong to a study of OX40 agonist ivuxolimab in advanced cancers. Background on the study: Patients got intravenous ivuxolimab at 0.01 to 10 mg/kg every 2 weeks. The group had a mean age of around 60 years, ranged from about 23 to 85, and was approximately 81% male. Partial responses were recorded for three patients, including one with hepatocellular carcinoma and two with cutaneous melanoma.

The receptor was isolated from an adult with an advanced solid tumor such as melanoma, head and neck, liver or kidney cancer. This specimen was CD4+ or CD8+ T cells sorted from blood, taken in a trial of the OX40 agonist ivuxolimab. The chain couples TRBV7-8 to TRBJ2-7, with D perhaps matching TRBD2 (5 bases). The CDR3 spells CASSLRVSGNGGEQYF. CDR3 DNA sequence: TGTGCCAGCAGCCTTAGGGTTTCCGGGAACGGAGGCGAGCAGTACTTC.